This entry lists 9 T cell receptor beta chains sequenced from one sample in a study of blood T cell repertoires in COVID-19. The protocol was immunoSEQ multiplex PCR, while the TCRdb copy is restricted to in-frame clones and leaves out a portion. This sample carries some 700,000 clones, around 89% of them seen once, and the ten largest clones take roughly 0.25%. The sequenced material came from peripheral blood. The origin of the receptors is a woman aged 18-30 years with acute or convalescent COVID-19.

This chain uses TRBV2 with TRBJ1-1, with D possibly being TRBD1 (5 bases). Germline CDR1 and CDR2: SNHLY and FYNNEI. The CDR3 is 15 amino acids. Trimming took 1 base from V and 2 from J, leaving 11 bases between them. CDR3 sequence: CASSEGWGDNTEAFF. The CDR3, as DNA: TGTGCCAGCAGTGAAGGGTGGGGGGACAACACTGAAGCTTTCTTT.

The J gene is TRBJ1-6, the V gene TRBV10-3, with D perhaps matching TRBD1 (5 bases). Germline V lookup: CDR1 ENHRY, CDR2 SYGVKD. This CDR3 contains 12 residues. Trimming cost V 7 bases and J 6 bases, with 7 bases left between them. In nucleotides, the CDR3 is TGTGCCATCACCGGGGGTAATTCACCCCTCCACTTT. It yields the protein CAITGGNSPLHF.

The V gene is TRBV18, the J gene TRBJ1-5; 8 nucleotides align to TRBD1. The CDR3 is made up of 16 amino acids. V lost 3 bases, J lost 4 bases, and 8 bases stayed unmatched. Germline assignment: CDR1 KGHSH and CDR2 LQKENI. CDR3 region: CASSPDTRQGNQPQHF. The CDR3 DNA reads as TGTGCCAGCTCACCTGACACAAGACAGGGGAATCAGCCCCAGCATTTT. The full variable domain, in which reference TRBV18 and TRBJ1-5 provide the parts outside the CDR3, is NAGVMQNPRHLVRRRGQEARLRCSPMKGHSHVYWYRQLPEEGLKFMVYLQKENIIDESGMPKERFSAEFPKEGPSILRIQQVVRGDSAAYFCASSPDTRQGNQPQHFGDGTRLSIL.

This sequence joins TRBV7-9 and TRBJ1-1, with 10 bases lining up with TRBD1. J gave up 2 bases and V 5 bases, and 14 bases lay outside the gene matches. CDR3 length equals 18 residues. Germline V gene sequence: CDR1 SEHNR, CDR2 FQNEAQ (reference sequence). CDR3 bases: TGTGCCAGCAGCCTTTCAACCCTACGGGACAGGGGAAACACTGAAGCTTTCTTT. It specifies CASSLSTLRDRGNTEAFF.

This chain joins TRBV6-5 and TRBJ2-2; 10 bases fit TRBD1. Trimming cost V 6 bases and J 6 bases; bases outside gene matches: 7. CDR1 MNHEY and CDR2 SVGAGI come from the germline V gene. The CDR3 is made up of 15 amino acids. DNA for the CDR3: TGTGCCAGCAGCGATGGGACAGGGGCGGCCGGGGAGCTGTTTTTT. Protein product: CASSDGTGAAGELFF.

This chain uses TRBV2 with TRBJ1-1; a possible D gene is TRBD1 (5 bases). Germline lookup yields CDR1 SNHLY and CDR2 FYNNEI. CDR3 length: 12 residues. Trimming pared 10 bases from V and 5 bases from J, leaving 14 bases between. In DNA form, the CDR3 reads TGTGCCATCCGGGACTGGGAAACTGAAGCTTTCTTT. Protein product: CAIRDWETEAFF.

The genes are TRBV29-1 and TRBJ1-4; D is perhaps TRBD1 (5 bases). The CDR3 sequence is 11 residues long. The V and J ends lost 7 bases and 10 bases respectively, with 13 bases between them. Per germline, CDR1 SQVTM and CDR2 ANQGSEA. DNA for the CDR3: TGCAGCGGGCAGTTGCAGGGAAAACTGTTTTTT. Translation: CSGQLQGKLFF.

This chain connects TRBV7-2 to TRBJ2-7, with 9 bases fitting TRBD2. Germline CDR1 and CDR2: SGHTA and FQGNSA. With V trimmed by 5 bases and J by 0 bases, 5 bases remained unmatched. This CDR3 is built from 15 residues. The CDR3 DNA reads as TGTGCCAGCAGCGAGCTGGGACTAGCCTCCTACGAGCAGTACTTC. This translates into CASSELGLASYEQYF.

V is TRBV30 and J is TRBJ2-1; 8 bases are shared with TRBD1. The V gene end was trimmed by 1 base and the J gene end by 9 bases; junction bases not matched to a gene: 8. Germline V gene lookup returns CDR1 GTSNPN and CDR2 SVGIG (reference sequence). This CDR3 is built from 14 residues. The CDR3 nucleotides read TGTGCCTGGAGTGCAGGGGGCCCGGCGGGTGAGCAGTTCTTC. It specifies CAWSAGGPAGEQFF. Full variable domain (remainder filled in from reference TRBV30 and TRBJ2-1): SQTIHQWPATLVQPVGSPLSLECTVEGTSNPNLYWYRQAAGRGLQLLFYSVGIGQISSEVPQNLSASRPQDRQFILSSKKLLLSDSGFYLCAWSAGGPAGEQFFGPGTRLTVL.